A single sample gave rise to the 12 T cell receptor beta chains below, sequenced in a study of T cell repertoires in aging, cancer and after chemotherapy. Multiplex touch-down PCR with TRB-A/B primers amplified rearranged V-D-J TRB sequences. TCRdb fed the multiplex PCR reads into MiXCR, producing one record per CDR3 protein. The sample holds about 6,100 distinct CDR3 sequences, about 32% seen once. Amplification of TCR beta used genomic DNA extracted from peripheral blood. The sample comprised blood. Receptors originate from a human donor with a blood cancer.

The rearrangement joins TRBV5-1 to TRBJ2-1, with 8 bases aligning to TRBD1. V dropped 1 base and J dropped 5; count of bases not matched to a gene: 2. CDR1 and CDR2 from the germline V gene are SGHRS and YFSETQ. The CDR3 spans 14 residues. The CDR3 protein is CASSLYRGNNEQFF. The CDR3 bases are TGCGCCAGCAGCTTGTACAGGGGGAACAATGAGCAGTTCTTC.

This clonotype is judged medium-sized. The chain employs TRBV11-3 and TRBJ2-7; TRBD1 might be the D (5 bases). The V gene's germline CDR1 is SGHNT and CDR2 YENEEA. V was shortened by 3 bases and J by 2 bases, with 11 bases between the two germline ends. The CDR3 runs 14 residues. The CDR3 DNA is TGTGCCAGCAGCTTTGGGTCAGGGACCTACGAGCAGTACTTC. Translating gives CASSFGSGTYEQYF. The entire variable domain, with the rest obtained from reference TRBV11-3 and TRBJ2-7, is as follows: EAGVVQSPRYKIIEKKQPVAFWCNPISGHNTLYWYLQNLGQGPELLIRYENEEAVDDSQLPKDRFSAERLKGVDSTLKIQPAELGDSAVYLCASSFGSGTYEQYFGPGTRLTVT.

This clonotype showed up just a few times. Here the CDR3 DNA reads TGTGCCTGGAGTCTTCGGTCCAATCAGCCCCAGCATTTT. This translates into CAWSLRSNQPQHF. This sequence joins TRBV30 and TRBJ1-5; D remains ambiguous. V lost 2 bases, J lost 3 bases, and 8 bases lay in between. The CDR3 covers 13 residues. Germline CDR1 reads GTSNPN; CDR2 reads SVGIG (reference sequence).

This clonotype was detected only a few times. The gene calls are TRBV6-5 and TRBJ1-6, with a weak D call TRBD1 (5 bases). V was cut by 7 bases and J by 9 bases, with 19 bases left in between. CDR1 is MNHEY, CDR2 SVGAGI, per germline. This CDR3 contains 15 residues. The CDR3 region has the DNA TGTGCCAGCACTCGGACGGGGGGTGGGGTTTCACCCCTCCACTTT. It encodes CASTRTGGGVSPLHF.

CDR3 protein: CASSFATNANEQFF. CDR3 coding DNA: TGTGCCAGCAGCTTTGCTACAAACGCCAATGAGCAGTTCTTC. The chain has TRBV27 and TRBJ2-1; the D is unclear. V gave up 6 bases and J gave up 6 bases, with 15 bases separating them. This CDR3 is 14 amino acids long. Germline CDR1 MNHEY, CDR2 SMNVEV (reference sequence).

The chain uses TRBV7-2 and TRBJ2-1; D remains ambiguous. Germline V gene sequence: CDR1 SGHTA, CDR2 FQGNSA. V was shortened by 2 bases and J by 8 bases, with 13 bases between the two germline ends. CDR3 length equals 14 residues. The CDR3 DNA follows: TGTGCCAGCAGCTTATGGTGGGGTCGGGATGAGCAGTTCTTC. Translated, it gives CASSLWWGRDEQFF.

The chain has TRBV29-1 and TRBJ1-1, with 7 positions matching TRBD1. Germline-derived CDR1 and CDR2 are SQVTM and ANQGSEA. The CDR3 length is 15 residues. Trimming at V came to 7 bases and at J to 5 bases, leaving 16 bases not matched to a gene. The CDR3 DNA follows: TGCAGCGCCACCCGGGCAGGGGGGGTGGGGACTGAAGCTTTCTTT. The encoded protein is CSATRAGGVGTEAFF.

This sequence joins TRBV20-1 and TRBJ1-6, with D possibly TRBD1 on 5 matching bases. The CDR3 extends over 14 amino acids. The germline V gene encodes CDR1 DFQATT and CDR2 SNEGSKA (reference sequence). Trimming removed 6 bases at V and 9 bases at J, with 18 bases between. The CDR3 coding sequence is TGCAGTGCCAGCCGGGGGACGAGGGGTTCACCCCTCCACTTT. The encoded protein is CSASRGTRGSPLHF.

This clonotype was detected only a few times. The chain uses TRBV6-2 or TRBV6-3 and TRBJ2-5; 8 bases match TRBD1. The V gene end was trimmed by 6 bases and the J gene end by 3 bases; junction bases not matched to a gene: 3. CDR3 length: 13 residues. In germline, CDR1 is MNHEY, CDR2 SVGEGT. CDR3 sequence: CASRAGGKETQYF. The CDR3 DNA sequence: TGTGCCAGCAGAGCAGGGGGCAAAGAGACCCAGTACTTC.

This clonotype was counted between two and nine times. This chain's CDR3 is CASSYGGGMNTEAFF. In DNA form, the CDR3 reads TGTGCCAGCAGTTACGGGGGCGGCATGAACACTGAAGCTTTCTTT. The chain employs TRBV6-2 or TRBV6-3 and TRBJ1-1; D may be TRBD1 (6 bases). Germline CDR1 reads MNHEY; CDR2 reads SVGEGT. The V end was cut by 2 bases, the J end by 0 bases, with 10 bases between. The CDR3 length is 15 residues.

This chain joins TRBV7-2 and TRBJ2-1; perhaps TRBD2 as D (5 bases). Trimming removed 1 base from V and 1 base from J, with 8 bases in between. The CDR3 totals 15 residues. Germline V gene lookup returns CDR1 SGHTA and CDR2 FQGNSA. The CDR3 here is CASSLDPGSYNEQFF. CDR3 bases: TGTGCCAGCAGCTTAGATCCGGGGTCCTACAATGAGCAGTTCTTC. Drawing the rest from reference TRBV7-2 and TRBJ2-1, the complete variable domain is GAGVSQSPSNKVTEKGKDVELRCDPISGHTALYWYRQSLGQGLEFLIYFQGNSAPDKSGLPSDRFSAERTGGSVSTLTIQRTQQEDSAVYLCASSLDPGSYNEQFFGPGTRLTVL.

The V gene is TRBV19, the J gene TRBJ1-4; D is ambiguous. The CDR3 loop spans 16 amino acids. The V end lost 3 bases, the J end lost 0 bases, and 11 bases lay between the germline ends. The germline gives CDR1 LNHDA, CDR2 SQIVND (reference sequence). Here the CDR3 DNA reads TGTGCCAGTAGTATTTTGCGGATCACAACTAATGAAAAACTGTTTTTT. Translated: CASSILRITTNEKLFF.